This T cell receptor (beta chain) was sequenced during a study of shared clonotypes between healthy human individuals. Using immunoSEQ multiplex PCR, the repertoire was profiled, and TCRdb retains in-frame clones only, with some absent. The sample holds hundreds of thousands of clones, about three quarters seen once. V gave up 3 bases and J gave up 3 bases; unmatched junction bases: 2. Germline values: CDR1 MNHNS, CDR2 SASEGT. The length of the CDR3 is 15 residues. The sample comprised memory CD4+ T cells sorted from blood. This sample's subset: CD45RA-negative fraction. This clonotype originated in a woman in her 30s in good health. The chain uses TRBV6-1 and TRBJ2-4, with 10 nucleotides matching TRBD1. The CDR3 loop reads CASSERTGGKNIQYF. CDR3 in DNA: TGTGCCAGCAGTGAGAGGACAGGGGGCAAAAACATTCAGTACTTC.